Each of the 23 T cell receptor beta chains below was sequenced from the same sample in a study of shared clonotypes between healthy human individuals. The protocol was immunoSEQ multiplex PCR, while the TCRdb copy is restricted to in-frame clones and leaves out a portion. The data contain about 680,000 clones, about two thirds of them singletons. The source material was memory CD4+ T cells sorted from blood. Documented subset: CD45RA-negative fraction. The origin of the receptors is a woman between 25 and 40 years old in good health.

J is TRBJ1-5 and V is TRBV19; TRBD1 might be the D (6 bases). There are 15 residues in the CDR3. V lost 1 base to trimming and J lost 1 base, with 8 bases between them. Germline loops: CDR1 LNHDA, CDR2 SQIVND (reference sequence). In DNA form, the CDR3 reads TGTGCCAGTAGTATAGGGGACATCAGCAATCAGCCCCAGCATTTT. This codes for CASSIGDISNQPQHF.

The chain couples TRBV5-6 to TRBJ1-2; D gene ambiguous. The germline V and J ends were trimmed by 0 bases and 8 bases, with 5 bases remaining between them. The CDR3 is made up of 11 amino acids. Germline CDR1 reads SGHDT; CDR2 reads YYEEEE. The CDR3 protein is CASSLGAGYTF. CDR3 nucleotide sequence: TGTGCCAGCAGCTTGGGCGCGGGCTACACCTTC.

The rearrangement links TRBV15 to TRBJ2-4; D uncertain. V was clipped by 0 bases and J by 1 base, with 13 bases between them. The germline gives CDR1 LNHNV, CDR2 YYDKDF (reference sequence). The CDR3 has 17 amino acids. In DNA form, the CDR3 reads TGTGCCACCAGCAGAGAGGGTCGGGTGGGGGCCAAAAACATTCAGTACTTC. It is translated as CATSREGRVGAKNIQYF.

This clone occurred once. The chain recombines TRBV19 with TRBJ1-3; D is unresolved. Looked up from germline, CDR1 is LNHDA and CDR2 is SQIVND (reference sequence). The CDR3 extends over 14 amino acids. The V and J ends lost 5 bases and 2 bases respectively, with 10 bases between them. The DNA for the CDR3 is TGTGCCAGTAGTGTGGACGGGACTGGAAACACCATATATTTT. Translating gives CASSVDGTGNTIYF.

The rearrangement links TRBV7-3 to TRBJ2-1; 10 nucleotides match TRBD2. The V and J ends lost 2 bases and 8 bases, in that order; junction bases with no gene match: 6. The CDR3 consists of 15 residues. From germline, CDR1 is SGHTA and CDR2 FQGTGA. CDR3 residues: CASSLSLAGVDEQFF. CDR3 sequence (DNA): TGTGCCAGCAGCTTATCGCTAGCGGGAGTGGATGAGCAGTTCTTC.

CDR3 in amino acids: CASSLIQTGGRDNEQFF. The CDR3 DNA follows: TGTGCCAGCAGCTTAATCCAAACAGGAGGTCGGGACAATGAGCAGTTCTTC. V gene TRBV11-2 combines with J gene TRBJ2-1; D tentatively reads TRBD1 or TRBD2 (5 bases each). The CDR3 is 17 residues long. Germline V gives CDR1 SGHAT, CDR2 FQNNGV. Trimming removed 2 bases from V and 5 bases from J, with 19 bases in between.

The chain uses TRBV10-3 and TRBJ2-1, with unresolved D. Germline V gene data show CDR1 as ENHRY and CDR2 as SYGVKD. Trimming shortened V by 3 bases and J by 5 bases, and 14 bases separated the two germline ends. This CDR3 contains 15 residues. Written as DNA, the CDR3 is TGTGCCATCAGTGATATGACACCCGAAAACAATGAGCAGTTCTTC. It is translated as CAISDMTPENNEQFF.

V is TRBV10-3 and J is TRBJ1-5; TRBD1 agrees at 9 bases. Unmatched junction bases numbered 7, after V lost 6 bases and J lost 1 base. Germline CDR1 and CDR2: ENHRY and SYGVKD. The CDR3 is made up of 16 amino acids. The CDR3 region is CAISRTDRGSNQPQHF. CDR3 nucleotides: TGTGCCATCAGCCGGACGGACAGGGGAAGCAATCAGCCCCAGCATTTT.

About this clone: The junction departs from germline at one end; a sequencing error may be responsible. The sample contains more than one DNA sequence encoding this CDR3. The V gene is TRBV7-9, the J gene TRBJ1-1; unclear D gene. This CDR3 has 13 residues. Germline lookup yields CDR1 SEHNR and CDR2 FQNEAQ (reference sequence). This chain's CDR3 is CASSLAGDTEAFF. The CDR3, as DNA: TGTGCCAGCAGCCTAGCCGGGGACACTGAAGCTTTCTTT.

The chain employs TRBV7-9 and TRBJ1-1, with D possibly matching TRBD1 (6 bases). CDR1 is SEHNR and CDR2 is FQNEAQ in the germline V gene (reference sequence). V gave up 5 bases and J gave up 1 base, with 14 bases separating them. This CDR3 contains 15 residues. The DNA of the CDR3 is TGTGCCAGCAGCCCGTGGACAGATAAGAACACTGAAGCTTTCTTT. As protein: CASSPWTDKNTEAFF.

Many counts were recorded for this clone. The chain uses TRBV14 and TRBJ2-2; D is perhaps TRBD1 (5 bases). The germline gives CDR1 SGHDN, CDR2 FVKESK. V was shortened by 4 bases and J by 4 bases, with 16 bases between the two germline ends. The CDR3 is 16 residues long. Written as DNA, the CDR3 is TGTGCCAGCAGCCCTCCAGGGTTAGGGGCCACCGGGGAGCTGTTTTTT. Protein sequence: CASSPPGLGATGELFF.

The chain links TRBV14 to TRBJ2-3; 8 bases line up with TRBD1. CDR3 size: 15 residues. Germline lookup yields CDR1 SGHDN and CDR2 FVKESK. V dropped 4 bases and J dropped 0; count of bases not matched to a gene: 3. Here the CDR3 DNA reads TGTGCCAGCAGCCCGAGGACAGGGAGCACAGATACGCAGTATTTT. This sequence encodes CASSPRTGSTDTQYF. The full variable domain, completed using reference TRBV14 and TRBJ2-3, is EAGVTQFPSHSVIEKGQTVTLRCDPISGHDNLYWYRRVMGKEIKFLLHFVKESKQDESGMPNNRFLAERTGGTYSTLKVQPAELEDSGVYFCASSPRTGSTDTQYFGPGTRLTVL.

The chain couples TRBV5-1 to TRBJ2-1, with 11 bases lining up with TRBD2. The CDR3 runs to 17 residues. Germline V gene lookup returns CDR1 SGHRS and CDR2 YFSETQ. The V gene end was trimmed by 4 bases and the J gene end by 6 bases; junction bases not matched to a gene: 12. The CDR3 is CASSRGIAGGPANEQFF. DNA of the CDR3: TGCGCCAGCAGCAGAGGGATAGCGGGAGGGCCCGCCAATGAGCAGTTCTTC.

The chain joins TRBV19 to TRBJ2-1; the match to TRBD1 covers 9 bases. V dropped 6 bases and J dropped 12; count of bases not matched to a gene: 9. Per germline, CDR1 LNHDA and CDR2 SQIVND (reference sequence). CDR3 length: 13 residues. The CDR3 is CASSRRDRVWQFF. CDR3 bases: TGTGCCAGTAGCCGCCGGGACAGGGTCTGGCAGTTCTTC. The whole variable domain, filled in from reference TRBV19 and TRBJ2-1, reads DGGITQSPKYLFRKEGQNVTLSCEQNLNHDAMYWYRQDPGQGLRLIYYSQIVNDFQKGDIAEGYSVSREKKESFPLTVTSAQKNPTAFYLCASSRRDRVWQFFGPGTRLTVL.

This chain connects TRBV7-2 to TRBJ1-5; maybe TRBD1 (5 bases). CDR1 is SGHTA, CDR2 FQGNSA, per germline. Trimming cost V 0 bases and J 6 bases, with 12 bases left between them. The CDR3 length is 15 residues. The CDR3 region is CASSLARRGGQPQHF. The CDR3 DNA is TGTGCCAGCAGCTTAGCGCGTAGGGGAGGTCAGCCCCAGCATTTT. Full variable domain (outside the CDR3, taken from reference TRBV7-2 and TRBJ1-5): GAGVSQSPSNKVTEKGKDVELRCDPISGHTALYWYRQSLGQGLEFLIYFQGNSAPDKSGLPSDRFSAERTGGSVSTLTIQRTQQEDSAVYLCASSLARRGGQPQHFGDGTRLSIL.

The V call is TRBV5-1, the J call TRBJ2-3, with TRBD2 identical over 9 bases. CDR3 length equals 13 residues. The V gene end was trimmed by 0 bases and the J gene end by 10 bases; junction bases not matched to a gene: 3. Germline V lookup: CDR1 SGHRS, CDR2 YFSETQ. CDR3 loop: CASSLGLAGAQYF. The DNA of the CDR3 is TGCGCCAGCAGCTTGGGGTTAGCGGGAGCGCAGTATTTT.

This clone was seen more than once but under ten times. The chain has TRBV5-1 and TRBJ2-3; a possible D gene is TRBD1 (6 bases). Trimming cost V 0 bases and J 2 bases, with 10 bases left between them. Germline CDR1 and CDR2: SGHRS and YFSETQ. The CDR3 extends over 15 amino acids. The CDR3 loop is CASSLDRETTDTQYF. The CDR3 DNA is TGCGCCAGCAGCTTGGACAGGGAGACCACAGATACGCAGTATTTT.

The chain is built from TRBV11-3 and TRBJ2-3; D is unclear. The CDR3 runs 15 residues. CDR1 is SGHNT and CDR2 is YENEEA in the germline V gene. V lost 0 bases and J 0 bases, leaving 7 bases between the germline ends. This CDR3 reads CASSLDYASTDTQYF. The CDR3 DNA reads TGTGCCAGCAGCTTAGACTACGCAAGCACAGATACGCAGTATTTT.

The chain recombines TRBV11-2 with TRBJ2-5; the D gene is possibly TRBD2 (5 bases). Germline V CDR1 and CDR2: SGHAT, FQNNGV. The V and J ends lost 3 bases and 5 bases respectively, with 19 bases between them. This CDR3 contains 16 residues. As DNA, the CDR3 is TGTGCCAGCAGCTTTTCAATAGGAGGTTTTGGGGAGACCCAGTACTTC. This translates into CASSFSIGGFGETQYF.

CDR3 in DNA: TGTGCCAGTAGTGCGGAGCGGGAGAACCACGAGCAGTACTTC. Translation gives CASSAERENHEQYF. The chain has TRBV19 and TRBJ2-7; 8 positions agree with TRBD2. The V and J ends lost 5 bases and 5 bases, in that order; junction bases with no gene match: 8. The CDR3 runs to 14 residues. Germline CDR1 is LNHDA and CDR2 is SQIVND (reference sequence).

This rearrangement joins TRBV4-1 to TRBJ2-7; the match to TRBD1 covers 9 bases. The CDR3 has 15 residues. CDR1 and CDR2 from the germline V gene are MGHRA and YSYEKL. V trimming: 4 bases; J trimming: 0 bases; junction bases outside the gene matches: 4. In DNA, the CDR3 is TGCGCCAGCAGCCTAGGGACAGGGACCTCCTACGAGCAGTACTTC. As protein: CASSLGTGTSYEQYF.

The rearrangement uses TRBV5-5 and TRBJ1-1; a weak D match, TRBD1 (5 bases). Between the trimmed V and J ends, which lost 4 bases and 2 bases, there was a span of 18 bases. Germline V gives CDR1 SGHKS, CDR2 YYEKEE (reference sequence). This CDR3 region has 16 residues. This CDR3 reads CASSVVTLTENTEAFF. The CDR3 DNA is TGTGCCAGCAGCGTCGTAACCCTGACAGAAAACACTGAAGCTTTCTTT.

The chain is built from TRBV19 and TRBJ1-5; 8 positions match TRBD1. V dropped 5 bases and J dropped 5; count of bases not matched to a gene: 8. The CDR3 is 15 residues long. Germline V CDR1 and CDR2: LNHDA, SQIVND (reference sequence). Here the CDR3 DNA reads TGTGCCAGTAGTCCTTCAGGGGGCTTGGATCAGCCCCAGCATTTT. As protein: CASSPSGGLDQPQHF. Drawing the rest from reference TRBV19 and TRBJ1-5, the complete variable domain is DGGITQSPKYLFRKEGQNVTLSCEQNLNHDAMYWYRQDPGQGLRLIYYSQIVNDFQKGDIAEGYSVSREKKESFPLTVTSAQKNPTAFYLCASSPSGGLDQPQHFGDGTRLSIL.